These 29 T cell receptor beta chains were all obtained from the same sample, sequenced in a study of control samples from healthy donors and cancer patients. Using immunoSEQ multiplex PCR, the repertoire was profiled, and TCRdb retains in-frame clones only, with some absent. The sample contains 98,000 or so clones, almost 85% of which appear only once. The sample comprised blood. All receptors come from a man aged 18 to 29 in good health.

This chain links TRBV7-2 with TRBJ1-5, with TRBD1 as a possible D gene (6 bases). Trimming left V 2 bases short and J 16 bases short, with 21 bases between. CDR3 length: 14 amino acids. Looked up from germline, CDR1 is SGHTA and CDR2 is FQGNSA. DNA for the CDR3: TGTGCCAGCAGCTTAAACCCGACGGACAGCTTTTCACATTTT. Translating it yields CASSLNPTDSFSHF.

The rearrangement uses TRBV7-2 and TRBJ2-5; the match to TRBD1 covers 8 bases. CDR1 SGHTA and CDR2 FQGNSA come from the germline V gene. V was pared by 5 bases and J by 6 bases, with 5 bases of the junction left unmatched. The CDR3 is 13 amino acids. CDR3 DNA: TGTGCCAGCAGCCCCGGACAGGGACAGACCCAGTACTTC. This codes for CASSPGQGQTQYF.

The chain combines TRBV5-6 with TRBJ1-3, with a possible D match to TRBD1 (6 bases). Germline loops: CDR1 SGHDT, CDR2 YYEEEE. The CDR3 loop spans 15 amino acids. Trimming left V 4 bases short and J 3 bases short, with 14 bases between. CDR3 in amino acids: CASSLTGAVGNTIYF. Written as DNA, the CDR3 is TGTGCCAGCAGCCTCACGGGGGCGGTTGGAAACACCATATATTTT.

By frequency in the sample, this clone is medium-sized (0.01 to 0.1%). Written as DNA, the CDR3 is TGCGCCAGCAGCCGAACAGGGAGCAATCAGCCCCAGCATTTT. This encodes CASSRTGSNQPQHF. The J gene is TRBJ1-5, the V gene TRBV4-1; D is perhaps TRBD1 (6 bases). Trimming shortened V by 4 bases and J by 1 base, and 8 bases separated the two germline ends. This CDR3 region has 14 residues. Germline assignment: CDR1 MGHRA and CDR2 YSYEKL.

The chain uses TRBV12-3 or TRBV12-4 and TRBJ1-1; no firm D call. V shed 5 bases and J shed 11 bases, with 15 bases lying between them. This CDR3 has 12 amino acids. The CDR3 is CASSPLIGMAFF. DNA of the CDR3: TGTGCCAGCAGTCCCCTTATCGGGATGGCTTTCTTT.

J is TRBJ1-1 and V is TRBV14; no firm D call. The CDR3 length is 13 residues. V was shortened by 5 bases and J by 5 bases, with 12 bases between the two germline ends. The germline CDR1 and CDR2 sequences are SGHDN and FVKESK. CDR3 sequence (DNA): TGTGCCAGCAGCTGGGAAGGGAGGACTGAAGCTTTCTTT. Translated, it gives CASSWEGRTEAFF. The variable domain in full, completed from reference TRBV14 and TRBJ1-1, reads EAGVTQFPSHSVIEKGQTVTLRCDPISGHDNLYWYRRVMGKEIKFLLHFVKESKQDESGMPNNRFLAERTGGTYSTLKVQPAELEDSGVYFCASSWEGRTEAFFGQGTRLTVV.

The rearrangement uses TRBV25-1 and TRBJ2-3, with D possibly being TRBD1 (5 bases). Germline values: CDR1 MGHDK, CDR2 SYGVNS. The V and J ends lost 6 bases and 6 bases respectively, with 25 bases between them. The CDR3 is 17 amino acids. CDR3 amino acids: CASSPPRQGEDGDTQYF. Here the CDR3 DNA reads TGTGCCAGCAGCCCCCCCCGTCAGGGCGAGGACGGGGATACGCAGTATTTT.

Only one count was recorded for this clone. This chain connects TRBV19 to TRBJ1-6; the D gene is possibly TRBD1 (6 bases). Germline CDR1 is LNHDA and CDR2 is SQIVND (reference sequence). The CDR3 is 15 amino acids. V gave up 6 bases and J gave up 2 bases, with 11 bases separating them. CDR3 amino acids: CASRRGETYNSPLHF. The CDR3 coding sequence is TGTGCCAGTAGGAGGGGGGAAACCTATAATTCACCCCTCCACTTT.

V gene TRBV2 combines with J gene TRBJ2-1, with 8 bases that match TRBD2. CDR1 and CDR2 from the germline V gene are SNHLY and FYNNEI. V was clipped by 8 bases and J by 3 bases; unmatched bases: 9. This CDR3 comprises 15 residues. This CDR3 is CASSEGRGVYNEQFF. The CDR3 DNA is TGTGCCAGCTCCGAAGGGCGGGGGGTCTACAATGAGCAGTTCTTC.

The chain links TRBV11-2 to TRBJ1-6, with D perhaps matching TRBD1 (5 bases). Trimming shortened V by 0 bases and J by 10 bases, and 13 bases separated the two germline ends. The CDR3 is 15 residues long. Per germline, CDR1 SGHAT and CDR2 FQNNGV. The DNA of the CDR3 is TGTGCCAGCAGCTTAGATTGGCAGGGAAACTCACCCCTCCACTTT. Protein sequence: CASSLDWQGNSPLHF.

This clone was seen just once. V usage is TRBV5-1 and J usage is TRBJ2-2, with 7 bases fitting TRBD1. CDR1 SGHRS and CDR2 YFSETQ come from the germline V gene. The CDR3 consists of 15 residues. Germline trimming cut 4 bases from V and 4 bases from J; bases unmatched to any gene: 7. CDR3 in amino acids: CASSPTTGATGELFF. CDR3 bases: TGCGCCAGCAGCCCCACAACAGGGGCCACCGGGGAGCTGTTTTTT.

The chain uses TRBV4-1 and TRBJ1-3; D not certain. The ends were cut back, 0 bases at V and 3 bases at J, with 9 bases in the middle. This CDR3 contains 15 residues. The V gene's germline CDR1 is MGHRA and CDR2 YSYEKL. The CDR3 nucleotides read TGCGCCAGCAGCCAAGATCCCGGGAGTGGAAACACCATATATTTT. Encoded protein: CASSQDPGSGNTIYF.

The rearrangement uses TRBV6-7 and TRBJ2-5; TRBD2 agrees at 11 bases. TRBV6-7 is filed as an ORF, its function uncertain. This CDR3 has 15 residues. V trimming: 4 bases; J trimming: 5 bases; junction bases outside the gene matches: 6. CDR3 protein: CASSSRLAGRETQYF. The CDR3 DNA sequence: TGTGCCAGCAGTTCCCGACTAGCGGGGAGGGAGACCCAGTACTTC.

CDR3 in amino acids: CASSLEGFNQPQHF. The CDR3 DNA reads as TGTGCCAGCAGCTTGGAGGGGTTCAATCAGCCCCAGCATTTT. The chain links TRBV7-9 to TRBJ1-5, with a weak D call TRBD1 (5 bases). V was shortened by 3 bases and J by 3 bases, with 9 bases between the two germline ends. Germline values: CDR1 SEHNR, CDR2 FQNEAQ (reference sequence). The CDR3 consists of 14 residues.

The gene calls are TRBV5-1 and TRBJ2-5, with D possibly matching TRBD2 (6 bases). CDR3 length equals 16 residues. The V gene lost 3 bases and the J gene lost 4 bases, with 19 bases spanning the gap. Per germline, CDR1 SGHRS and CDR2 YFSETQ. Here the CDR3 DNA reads TGCGCCAGCAGCTCCCGGTCCGGGGGAGTTTCAGAGACCCAGTACTTC. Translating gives CASSSRSGGVSETQYF.

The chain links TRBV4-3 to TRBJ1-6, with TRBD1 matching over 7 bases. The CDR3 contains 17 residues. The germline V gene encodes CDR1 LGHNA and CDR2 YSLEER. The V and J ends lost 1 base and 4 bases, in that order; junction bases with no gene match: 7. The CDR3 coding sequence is TGCGCCAGCAGCCAAGTCCGCGCAGGGGGGTATAATTCACCCCTCCACTTT. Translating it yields CASSQVRAGGYNSPLHF.

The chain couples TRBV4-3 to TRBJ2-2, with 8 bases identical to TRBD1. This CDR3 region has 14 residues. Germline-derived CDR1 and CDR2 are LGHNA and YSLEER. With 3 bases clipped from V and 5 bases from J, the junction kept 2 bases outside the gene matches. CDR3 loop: CASSQGQVTGELFF. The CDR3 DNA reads TGCGCCAGCAGCCAGGGACAGGTAACCGGGGAGCTGTTTTTT.

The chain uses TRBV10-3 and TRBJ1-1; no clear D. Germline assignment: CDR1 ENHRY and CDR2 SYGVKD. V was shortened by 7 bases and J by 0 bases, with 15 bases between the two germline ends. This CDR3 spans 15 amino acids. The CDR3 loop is CAIKERVGMNTEAFF. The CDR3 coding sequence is TGTGCCATCAAGGAGAGGGTTGGGATGAACACTGAAGCTTTCTTT.

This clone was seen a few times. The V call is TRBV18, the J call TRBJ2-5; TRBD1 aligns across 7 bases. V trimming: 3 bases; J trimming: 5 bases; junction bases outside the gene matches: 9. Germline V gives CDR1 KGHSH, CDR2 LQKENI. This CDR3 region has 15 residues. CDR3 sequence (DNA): TGTGCCAGCTCACCCCCGAGGGGGCCGGGGGAGACCCAGTACTTC. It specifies CASSPPRGPGETQYF.

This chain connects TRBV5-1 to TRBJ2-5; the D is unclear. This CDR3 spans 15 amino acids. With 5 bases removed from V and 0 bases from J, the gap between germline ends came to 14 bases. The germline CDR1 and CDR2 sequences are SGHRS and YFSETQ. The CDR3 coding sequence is TGCGCCAGCAGTCACGGTGGTCTGTACCAAGAGACCCAGTACTTC. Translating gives CASSHGGLYQETQYF.

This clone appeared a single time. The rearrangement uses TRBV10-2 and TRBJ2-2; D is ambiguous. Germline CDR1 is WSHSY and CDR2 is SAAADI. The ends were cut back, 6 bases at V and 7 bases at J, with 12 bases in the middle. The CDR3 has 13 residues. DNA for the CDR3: TGCGCCAGCAGGCAAGAGTTGGGCGGGGAGCTGTTTTTT. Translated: CASRQELGGELFF.

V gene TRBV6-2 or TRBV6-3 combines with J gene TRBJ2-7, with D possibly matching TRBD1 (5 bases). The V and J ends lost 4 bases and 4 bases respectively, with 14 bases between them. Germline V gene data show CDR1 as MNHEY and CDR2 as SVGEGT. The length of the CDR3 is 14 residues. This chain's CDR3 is CASSWSTGLYEQYV. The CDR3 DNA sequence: TGTGCCAGCAGTTGGTCAACAGGCCTTTACGAGCAGTACGTC.

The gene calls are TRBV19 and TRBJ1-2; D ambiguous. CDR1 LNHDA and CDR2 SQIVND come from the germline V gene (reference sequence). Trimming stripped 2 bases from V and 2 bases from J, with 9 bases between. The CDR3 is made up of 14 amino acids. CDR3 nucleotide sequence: TGTGCCAGTAGTATAACTCTAACGAACTATGGCTACACCTTC. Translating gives CASSITLTNYGYTF.

This CDR3 reads CASSLRTETNYGYTF. In DNA, the CDR3 is TGTGCCAGCAGCTTAAGGACGGAAACTAACTATGGCTACACCTTC. The V and J genes are TRBV7-2 and TRBJ1-2, with D unresolved. Trimming shortened V by 2 bases and J by 0 bases, and 10 bases separated the two germline ends. The CDR3 runs 15 residues. Germline lookup yields CDR1 SGHTA and CDR2 FQGNSA.

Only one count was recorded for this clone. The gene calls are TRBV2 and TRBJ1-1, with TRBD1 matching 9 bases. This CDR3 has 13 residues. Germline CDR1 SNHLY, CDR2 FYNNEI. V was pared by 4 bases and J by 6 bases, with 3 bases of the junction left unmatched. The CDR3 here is CASSGTGAAEAFF. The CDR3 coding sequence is TGTGCCAGCAGTGGGACAGGGGCGGCTGAAGCTTTCTTT.

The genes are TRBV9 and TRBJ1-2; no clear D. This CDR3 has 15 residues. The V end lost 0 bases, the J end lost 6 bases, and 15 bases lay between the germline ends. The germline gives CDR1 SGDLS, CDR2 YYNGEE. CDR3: CASSVGVTVGDGYTF. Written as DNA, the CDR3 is TGTGCCAGCAGCGTAGGAGTCACCGTTGGGGATGGCTACACCTTC.

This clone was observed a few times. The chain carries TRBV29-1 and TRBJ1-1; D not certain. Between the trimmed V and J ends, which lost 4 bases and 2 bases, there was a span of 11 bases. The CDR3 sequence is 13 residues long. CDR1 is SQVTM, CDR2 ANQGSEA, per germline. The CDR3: CSVAENTNTEAFF. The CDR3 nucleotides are TGCAGCGTTGCTGAGAACACAAACACTGAAGCTTTCTTT.

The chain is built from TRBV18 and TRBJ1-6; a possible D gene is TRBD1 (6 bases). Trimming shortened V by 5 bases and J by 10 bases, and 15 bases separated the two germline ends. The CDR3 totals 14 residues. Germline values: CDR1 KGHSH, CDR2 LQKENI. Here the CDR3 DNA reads TGTGCCAGCTCAAACGCGGGAAGGGGGTCACCCCTCCACTTT. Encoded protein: CASSNAGRGSPLHF.

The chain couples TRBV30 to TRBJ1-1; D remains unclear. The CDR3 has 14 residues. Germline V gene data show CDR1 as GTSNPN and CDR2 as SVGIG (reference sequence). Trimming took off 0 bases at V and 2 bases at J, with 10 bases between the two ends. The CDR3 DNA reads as TGTGCCTGGAGTGTGCACAGAACAAACACTGAAGCTTTCTTT. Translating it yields CAWSVHRTNTEAFF.